The following is a T cell receptor (beta chain) sequence with its context. The trim removed 5 bases at V and 5 bases at J, leaving 6 bases unmatched. CDR3 size: 14 residues. This record belongs to a study of Graves' ophthalmopathy and Graves' hyperthyroidism. Exclusion applied to patients with other autoimmune diseases, uncontrolled infections, pregnancy or lactation. It was from 10 ml of fresh peripheral blood that the PBMCs came. For repertoire sequencing, the TCR beta CDR3 regions were amplified from RNA transcripts. HTBI-primed RT-PCR formed the first round, and a multiplex PCR formed the second. TCRdb analysed the multiplex PCR reads with MiXCR anew, one entry per CDR3 protein. Of about 420,000 distinct CDR3 sequences in the sample, under 25% were seen once.

Sequenced input: peripheral blood. The origin of this receptor is a woman aged 18-35 years with stable Graves' hyperthyroidism. This chain connects TRBV12-3 or TRBV12-4 to TRBJ2-7, with 10 bases fitting TRBD2. This chain's CDR3 is CASSPPGLANEQYF. The CDR3 bases are TGTGCCAGCAGTCCCCCGGGACTAGCGAACGAGCAGTACTTC.